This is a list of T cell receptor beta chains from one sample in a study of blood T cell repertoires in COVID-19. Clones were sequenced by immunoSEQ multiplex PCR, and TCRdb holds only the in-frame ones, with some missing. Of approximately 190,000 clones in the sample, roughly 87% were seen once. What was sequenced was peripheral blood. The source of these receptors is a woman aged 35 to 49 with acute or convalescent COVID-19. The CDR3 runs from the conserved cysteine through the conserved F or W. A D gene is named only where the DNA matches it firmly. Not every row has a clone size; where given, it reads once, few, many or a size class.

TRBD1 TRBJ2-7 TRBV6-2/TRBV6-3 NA TGTGCCAGCAGTTACCGGGACAGGGGGCACGAGCAGTACTTC CASSYRDRGHEQYF
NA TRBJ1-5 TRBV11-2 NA TGTGCCAGCAGCACCAGGAATAGCAATCAGCCCCAGCATTTT CASSTRNSNQPQHF
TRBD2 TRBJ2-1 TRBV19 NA TGTGCCAGTACCAGCGGGGGGGTAGGGGAGCAGTTCTTC CASTSGGVGEQFF
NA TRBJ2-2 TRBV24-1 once TGTGCCACCGGGAGAGCGAGCGGGCGAACCGGGGAGCTGTTTTTT CATGRASGRTGELFF
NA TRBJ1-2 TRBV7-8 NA TGTGCCAGCAGCACCCAACAGGGACCCTATGGCTACACCTTC CASSTQQGPYGYTF
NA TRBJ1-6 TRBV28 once TGTGCCAGCAGGGTCGGGGGACGATTACATTCACCCCTCCACTTT CASRVGGRLHSPLHF
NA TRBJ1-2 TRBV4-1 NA TGCGCCAGCAGCCAAGATCAGTTCAACTATGGCTACACCTTC CASSQDQFNYGYTF
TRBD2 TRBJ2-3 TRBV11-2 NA TGTGCCAGCAGCATTACCCGGGGGGTAGCGGGGTTCACAGATACGCAGTATTTT CASSITRGVAGFTDTQYF
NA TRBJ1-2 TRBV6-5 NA TGTGCCAGCCGGACAGACAACTATGGCTACACCTTC CASRTDNYGYTF
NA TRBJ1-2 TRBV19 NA TGTGCCAGTAGTATTGGCCAGGGCTATGGCTACACCTTC CASSIGQGYGYTF
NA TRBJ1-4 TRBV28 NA TGTGCCAGCAGTTTTAGAATGGAAAAACTGTTTTTT CASSFRMEKLFF
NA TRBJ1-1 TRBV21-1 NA TGTGCCAGCAGCAGGGATTCGGGGGTCGGGAGCGAGAAAGCTTTCTTT CASSRDSGVGSEKAFF
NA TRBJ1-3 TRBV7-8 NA TGTGCCAGCAGCCCCAGTCGGGACACCATATATTTT CASSPSRDTIYF
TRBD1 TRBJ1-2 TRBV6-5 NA TGTGCCAGCACCGCAGGGGGCGACTATGGCTACACCTTC CASTAGGDYGYTF
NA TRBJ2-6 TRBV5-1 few TGCGCCAGCAATCGTGGAGAATACCTCTCTGGGGCCAACGTCCTGACTTTC CASNRGEYLSGANVLTF
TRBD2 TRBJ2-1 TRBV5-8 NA TGTGCCAGCGCTGAACTAGCGGGGGTTCCGCGCTCCTACAATGAGCAGTTCTTC CASAELAGVPRSYNEQFF
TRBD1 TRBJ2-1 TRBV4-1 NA TGCGCCAGCAGCCAAGATATCGGACAGGGAGTGATATACAATGAGCAGTTCTTC CASSQDIGQGVIYNEQFF
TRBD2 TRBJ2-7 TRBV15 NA TGTGCCACCAGCAGAGATTTTGGACTAGCGGGCTACGAGCAGTACTTC CATSRDFGLAGYEQYF